The sequence of this T cell receptor beta chain was determined in a study of blood T cell repertoires in COVID-19. Looking at the study overall: Italy, Spain and the United States were the sources of the convalescent and acute COVID-19 samples.

Trimming shortened V by 0 bases and J by 2 bases, and 7 bases separated the two germline ends. This CDR3 is built from 14 residues. Germline-derived CDR1 and CDR2 are MNHEY and SVGAGI. Profiled with immunoSEQ multiplex PCR; TCRdb holds only in-frame clones, not every one. The sample records 150,000 to 200,000 clones, about 80% being singletons. This receptor was obtained from a human donor with acute or convalescent COVID-19. The donor label of this sample is uncertain. This chain joins TRBV6-5 and TRBJ2-5, with D possibly matching TRBD2 (6 bases). The specimen was peripheral blood. The CDR3 sequence: CASSYSGGQETQYF. CDR3 bases: TGTGCCAGCAGTTACTCGGGGGGTCAAGAGACCCAGTACTTC.